Presented here are 3 T cell receptor beta chains from one specimen sequenced in a study of beta chain features in type 1 diabetes listed by TCRdb under 2018. What the research found in general, with its limitations: Type 1 diabetes patients showed a moderate but significant shortening of TCRB CDR3 length in all four CD4+ subsets.

To prepare the library, the immunoSEQ multiplex PCR assay was applied. The High Capacity cDNA Reverse Transcription Kit was used to reverse transcribe all of the isolated RNA, meaning that expressed TCRB transcripts were what got sequenced. What TCRdb holds here is the immuneACCESS table cut down to in-frame rearrangements. Part of the clones is not present; checked against another copy, under half of the missing clones reflect an unresolved V gene, and the others are unexplained. Recorded for this sample are 500,000 to 650,000 clones; around 12% of them occurred a single time. Clones ranked in the top ten supply more than 0.095% of the sample. Their specific antigens are unknown. The sequenced material came from naive CD4+ T cells from blood. The cell subset or site label here, explained by the study, means: true naive CD4+ T cells. The receptor set was obtained from a man in his thirties or forties with type 1 diabetes.

The chain combines TRBV9 with TRBJ2-1, with 7 positions matching TRBD2. In germline, CDR1 is SGDLS, CDR2 YYNGEE. V lost 0 bases and J lost 2; bases outside the gene matches: 11. The CDR3 has 18 amino acids. CDR3 protein: CASSVGGGVSLTYNEQFF. The CDR3 nucleotides are TGTGCCAGCAGCGTAGGGGGAGGGGTGTCCCTAACCTACAATGAGCAGTTCTTC.

This clone has only a few counts. The chain combines TRBV14 with TRBJ2-1, with a weak D call TRBD2 (6 bases). The CDR3 contains 15 residues. The germline V gene encodes CDR1 SGHDN and CDR2 FVKESK. V dropped 4 bases and J dropped 2 bases, with 12 bases sitting between them. Written as DNA, the CDR3 is TGTGCCAGCAGCCTCCGTGGACTACCCTACAATGAGCAGTTCTTC. Translating it yields CASSLRGLPYNEQFF. The variable domain in full, completed from reference TRBV14 and TRBJ2-1, reads EAGVTQFPSHSVIEKGQTVTLRCDPISGHDNLYWYRRVMGKEIKFLLHFVKESKQDESGMPNNRFLAERTGGTYSTLKVQPAELEDSGVYFCASSLRGLPYNEQFFGPGTRLTVL.

The chain combines TRBV6-5 with TRBJ1-3; 7 bases line up with TRBD1. The V gene end was trimmed by 5 bases and the J gene end by 9 bases; junction bases not matched to a gene: 4. The CDR3 totals 12 residues. Germline V gene sequence: CDR1 MNHEY, CDR2 SVGAGI. The CDR3 protein is CASSLRQGTIYF. The CDR3 bases are TGTGCCAGCAGTCTACGACAGGGCACCATATATTTT.